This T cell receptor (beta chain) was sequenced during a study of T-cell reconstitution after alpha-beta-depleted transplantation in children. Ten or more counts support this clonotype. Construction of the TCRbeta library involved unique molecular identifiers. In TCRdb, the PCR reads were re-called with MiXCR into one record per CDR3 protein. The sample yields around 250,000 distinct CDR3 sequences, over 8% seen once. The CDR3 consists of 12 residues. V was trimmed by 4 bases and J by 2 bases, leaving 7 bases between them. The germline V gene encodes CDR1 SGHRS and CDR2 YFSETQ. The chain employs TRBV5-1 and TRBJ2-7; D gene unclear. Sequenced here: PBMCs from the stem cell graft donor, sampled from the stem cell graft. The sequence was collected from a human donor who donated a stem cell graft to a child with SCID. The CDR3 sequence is CASSPDAYEQYF. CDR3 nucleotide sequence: TGCGCCAGCAGCCCGGACGCCTACGAGCAGTACTTC.